This T cell receptor (beta chain) was captured by sequencing in a study of CD4 T cells in relation to SARS-CoV-2 and coronaviruses. The ends were cut back, 6 bases at V and 0 bases at J, with 9 bases in the middle. In germline, CDR1 is SNHLY, CDR2 FYNNEI. The CDR3 is 14 residues long. Naive and memory CD4+ T cells were cultured with CEF, then survey-sequenced. Sequencing was performed with immunoSEQ multiplex PCR; in TCRdb, only in-frame clones are kept and a portion is missing. Here the sample spans some 45,000 clones, over 70% being singletons. On this clone itself: Its antigen is undetermined.

Sequenced material: naive CD4+ T cells from PBMCs, cultured in vitro. Subset reported: naive CD4+ T cells isolated by negative enrichment. This clonotype originated in an adult with COVID-19. The rearrangement links TRBV2 to TRBJ2-4; D unresolved. In DNA, the CDR3 is TGTGCCAGCAGGATCGGCCAAGCCAAAAACATTCAGTACTTC. Amino acid sequence: CASRIGQAKNIQYF.